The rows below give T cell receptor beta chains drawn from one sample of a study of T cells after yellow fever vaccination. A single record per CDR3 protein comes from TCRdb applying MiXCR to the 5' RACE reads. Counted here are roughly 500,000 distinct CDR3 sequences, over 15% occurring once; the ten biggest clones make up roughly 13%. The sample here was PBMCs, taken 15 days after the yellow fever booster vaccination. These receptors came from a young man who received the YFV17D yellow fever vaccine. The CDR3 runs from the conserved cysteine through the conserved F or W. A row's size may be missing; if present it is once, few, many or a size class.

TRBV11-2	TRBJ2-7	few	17	CASSLDPPSGVKDEQYF
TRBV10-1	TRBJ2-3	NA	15	CASSESGTGADTQYF
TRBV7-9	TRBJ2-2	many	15	CASSLEGRYTGELFF
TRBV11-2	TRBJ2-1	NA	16	CASSSRRPGGKNEQFF
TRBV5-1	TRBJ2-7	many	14	CASSPAQGTNEQYF
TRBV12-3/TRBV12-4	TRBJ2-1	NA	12	CASSFGSDEQFF
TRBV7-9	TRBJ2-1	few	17	CASSYTNRALGYNEQFF
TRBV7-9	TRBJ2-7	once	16	CASSSDKNPKDYEQYF
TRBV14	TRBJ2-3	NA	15	CASSGLAASTDTQYF
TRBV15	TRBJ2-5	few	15	CATSRDLEGAKTQYF
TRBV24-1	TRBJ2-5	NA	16	CATSDMMPGQQETQYF
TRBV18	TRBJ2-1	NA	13	CASSNTLGYEQFF
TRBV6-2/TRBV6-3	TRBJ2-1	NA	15	CASSYGQGVKNEQFF
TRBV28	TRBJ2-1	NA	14	CASKPGQLYNEQFF
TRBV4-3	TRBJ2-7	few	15	CASSRLGSQGGEQYF
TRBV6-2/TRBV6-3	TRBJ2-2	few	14	CASSGLWGTGELFF
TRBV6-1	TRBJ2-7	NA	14	CASTLRLADYEQYF
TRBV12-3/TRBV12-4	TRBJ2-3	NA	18	CASSWGSGDPLTTDTQYF
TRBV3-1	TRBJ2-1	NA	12	CASSQEYNEQFF
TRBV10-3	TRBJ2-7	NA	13	CAISESGRYEQYF
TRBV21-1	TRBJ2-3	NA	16	CASSKRWGTSTDTQYF
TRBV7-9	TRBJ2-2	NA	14	CASRQTLSTGELFF
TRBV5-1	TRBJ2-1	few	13	CAVQTPGVNERFF
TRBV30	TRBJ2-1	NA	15	CAGAGGGTSGRLQFF
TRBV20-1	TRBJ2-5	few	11	CSAENQETQYF
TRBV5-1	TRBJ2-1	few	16	CASSSGLAGFVGEQFF